This T cell receptor beta chain was sequenced during a study of shared clonotypes between healthy human individuals. Overall study context: Researchers assigned three CD4 naive, three CD4 memory, two CD8 naive and one CD8 memory plate to each donor. Study findings and constraints: Naive CD4 clonotypes were shared across a handful of donors at approximately 5.3%.

Data came from immunoSEQ multiplex PCR; TCRdb stores just in-frame clones and leaves some out. This sample carries nearly 1,000,000 clones, over 75% of them seen once, and the ten largest clones take about 1.5%. The CDR3 contains 14 residues. Trimming took 0 bases from V and 5 from J; bases not matched to a gene: 0. Germline CDR1 is MNHEY and CDR2 is SVGAGI. All the donors were Caucasian adults who lived in Nashville, Tennessee. Concerning this clone itself: Its antigen is currently unknown.

The specimen sequenced was memory CD4+ T cells sorted from blood. Subset described: CD45RA-negative fraction. This clonotype was obtained from a man between 18 and 29 years old in good health. This chain joins TRBV6-5 and TRBJ2-2; 7 nucleotides agree with TRBD1. The CDR3: CASSYSTGTGELFF. In nucleotides, the CDR3 is TGTGCCAGCAGTTACTCGACAGGGACCGGGGAGCTGTTTTTT.